These 11 T cell receptor beta chains came from one sample sequenced in a study of blood T cells in healthy people across ages. With a J-beta primer mix and a sample-barcoded 5' primer, a second PCR ran about 6 to 11 cycles. TCRdb re-analysed the 5' RACE reads in MiXCR, keeping a single row per CDR3 protein. The table has roughly 560,000 distinct CDR3 sequences, more than 20% seen once; the top ten hold approximately 10%. This sample was shared with a second study, whose subject was T cells of mothers and their children.

Sequencing input: blood. These receptors were taken from a boy between 10 and 17 years old in good health.

This clonotype was observed a handful of times. CDR3 amino acids: CASSLVQGPYEQYF. CDR3 in DNA: TGTGCCAGCAGCTTAGTTCAGGGTCCCTACGAGCAGTACTTC. The gene calls are TRBV7-2 and TRBJ2-7; maybe TRBD1 (5 bases). This CDR3 contains 14 residues. Trimming shortened V by 1 base and J by 2 bases, and 9 bases separated the two germline ends. Germline V gene sequence: CDR1 SGHTA, CDR2 FQGNSA.

V and J are TRBV20-1 and TRBJ2-1, with a weak D call TRBD2 (5 bases). This CDR3 region has 11 residues. Trimming removed 5 bases at V and 6 bases at J, with 8 bases between. Per the germline V gene, CDR1 is DFQATT and CDR2 is SNEGSKA (reference sequence). The CDR3 DNA reads as TGCAGTGCTCCGGGGTCCAATGAGCAGTTCTTC. It translates to CSAPGSNEQFF.

The chain combines TRBV29-1 with TRBJ2-3, with D perhaps matching TRBD2 (6 bases). CDR1 and CDR2 (germline): SQVTM, ANQGSEA. CDR3 length: 15 residues. V lost 6 bases, J lost 0 bases, and 16 bases lay in between. CDR3 sequence: CSVKDSSASTDTQYF. The DNA of the CDR3 is TGCAGCGTCAAGGACTCTAGCGCGAGCACAGATACGCAGTATTTT.

V gene TRBV4-1 combines with J gene TRBJ1-1; perhaps TRBD1 as D (5 bases). The CDR3 extends over 15 amino acids. Per the germline V gene, CDR1 is MGHRA and CDR2 is YSYEKL. Trimming removed 4 bases from V and 4 bases from J, with 16 bases in between. The chain's CDR3 is CASSPKGTHGTEAFF. In nucleotides, the CDR3 is TGCGCCAGCAGCCCTAAGGGGACCCACGGCACTGAAGCTTTCTTT.

The V gene is TRBV4-3, the J gene TRBJ1-6; D perhaps matches TRBD1 (6 bases). Germline V gene lookup returns CDR1 LGHNA and CDR2 YSLEER. CDR3 length: 15 amino acids. Trimming cost V 8 bases and J 5 bases, with 16 bases left between them. CDR3 DNA: TGCGCCAGCGGTGTGGGGGCTGGGGATAATTCACCCCTCCACTTT. Its protein product is CASGVGAGDNSPLHF.

This sequence joins TRBV6-5 and TRBJ1-4, with 9 positions matching TRBD1. Germline-derived CDR1 and CDR2 are MNHEY and SVGAGI. Trimming cost V 4 bases and J 5 bases; bases outside gene matches: 5. This CDR3 region has 15 residues. The CDR3 DNA reads as TGTGCCAGCAGTTCCCCCGGGACAGGGAATGAAAAACTGTTTTTT. Amino acids: CASSSPGTGNEKLFF.

This clonotype has at least ten counts. This rearrangement joins TRBV4-2 to TRBJ2-1, with D possibly TRBD2 on 6 matching bases. The germline V gene has CDR1 LGHNA and CDR2 YNFKEQ. Trimming pared 3 bases from V and 6 bases from J, leaving 9 bases between. The CDR3 totals 13 residues. In DNA, the CDR3 is TGTGCCAGCAGCCACGGGGGTTCCAATGAGCAGTTCTTC. This gives the protein CASSHGGSNEQFF.

The genes are TRBV11-1 and TRBJ2-7; possible D gene TRBD2, 6 bases. The CDR3 consists of 15 residues. CDR1 is SGHAT and CDR2 is FQDESV in the germline V gene (reference sequence). V shed 5 bases and J shed 4 bases, with 18 bases lying between them. The DNA for the CDR3 is TGTGCCAGCAGCCTCCAACTAGGAGGGGTTTACGAGCAGTACTTC. As protein: CASSLQLGGVYEQYF.

The chain links TRBV2 to TRBJ1-2; D is possibly TRBD1 (5 bases). The germline CDR1 and CDR2 sequences are SNHLY and FYNNEI. Trimming stripped 7 bases from V and 1 base from J, with 22 bases between. CDR3 length: 17 amino acids. The CDR3 nucleotides read TGTGCCAGCACCCGGGACCAATCCACTCCGCTTAACTATGGCTACACCTTC. This encodes CASTRDQSTPLNYGYTF. Full variable domain (rest looked up from reference TRBV2 and TRBJ1-2): EPEVTQTPSHQVTQMGQEVILRCVPISNHLYFYWYRQILGQKVEFLVSFYNNEISEKSEIFDDQFSVERPDGSNFTLKIRSTKLEDSAMYFCASTRDQSTPLNYGYTFGSGTRLTVV.

The V and J genes are TRBV5-1 and TRBJ1-5; D not resolved. V lost 2 bases to trimming and J lost 5 bases, with 14 bases between them. Germline values: CDR1 SGHRS, CDR2 YFSETQ. CDR3 size: 15 residues. This CDR3 reads CASSFSPAGDQPQHF. DNA of the CDR3: TGCGCCAGCAGCTTCAGTCCCGCAGGAGATCAGCCCCAGCATTTT. Using reference TRBV5-1 and TRBJ1-5 for the parts outside the CDR3, the full variable domain is KAGVTQTPRYLIKTRGQQVTLSCSPISGHRSVSWYQQTPGQGLQFLFEYFSETQRNKGNFPGRFSGRQFSNSRSEMNVSTLELGDSALYLCASSFSPAGDQPQHFGDGTRLSIL.

This clonotype showed up just a few times. V is TRBV20-1 and J is TRBJ1-5, with a tentative D call TRBD1 (5 bases). Deletions cut 1 base from V and 6 bases from J, with 10 bases between. Per the germline V gene, CDR1 is DFQATT and CDR2 is SNEGSKA (reference sequence). This CDR3 has 13 amino acids. The CDR3 sequence: CSARGDGAQPQHF. CDR3 DNA sequence: TGCAGTGCTAGAGGGGACGGGGCTCAGCCCCAGCATTTT.